This T cell receptor beta chain was sequenced during a study of blood T cells in healthy people across ages. Concerning this clonotype itself: Its antigen is undetermined.

Next came a second PCR, run for roughly 6 to 11 cycles, which used a sample-barcoded 5' primer along with a J-beta primer mix. TCRdb reprocessed the 5' RACE reads via MiXCR and lists one record per CDR3 protein. The sample includes about 770,000 distinct CDR3 sequences, around 43% seen only once; the top ten take around 21%. Study-wide points: The unknown donor CMV status may have confounded expanded clonotype changes. There were more naive CD4+ cells and higher diversity in long-lived donors than in aged donors. Older age coincided with a roughly linear decline in TCR beta diversity per million T cells.

Whenever a sample was processed, at least 6.5 million PBMCs were isolated. This CDR3 spans 14 amino acids. With V trimmed by 0 bases and J by 6 bases, 3 bases remained unmatched. Germline V gene lookup returns CDR1 SGHRS and CDR2 YFSETQ. This clonotype was sampled from a man aged 55 to 69 in good health. The rearrangement links TRBV5-1 to TRBJ2-1, with 7 bases matching TRBD1. The material sequenced was blood. The CDR3 DNA follows: TGCGCCAGCAGCTTGGGGGGACAGCCCAATGAGCAGTTCTTC. Its protein is CASSLGGQPNEQFF. Variable domain in full (rest from reference TRBV5-1 and TRBJ2-1): KAGVTQTPRYLIKTRGQQVTLSCSPISGHRSVSWYQQTPGQGLQFLFEYFSETQRNKGNFPGRFSGRQFSNSRSEMNVSTLELGDSALYLCASSLGGQPNEQFFGPGTRLTVL.